This is a list of T cell receptor beta chains from one sample in a study of OX40 agonist ivuxolimab in advanced cancers. The assay was immunoSEQ multiplex PCR, and TCRdb's table has in-frame clones only and misses some. The sample shows around 80,000 clones, about 90% of them seen only once. Source: CD4+ or CD8+ T cells sorted from blood, taken in a trial of the OX40 agonist ivuxolimab. The receptor source for this set is an adult with an advanced solid tumor such as melanoma, head and neck, liver or kidney cancer. The CDR3 runs from the conserved cysteine through the conserved F or W. The order of the fields is clone size, V gene, J gene, D gene, CDR3 protein, CDR3 DNA. The D gene is left open where the match is weak. A clone size is listed for some rows: how often the clone was seen (once, few, many), or a class if it is expanded.

>NA|TRBV5-1|TRBJ2-4|NA
CASSLAEGGPYNIQYF
TGCGCCAGCAGCTTGGCGGAGGGAGGTCCCTACAACATTCAGTACTTC
>NA|TRBV30|TRBJ1-1|NA
CAWSPTGLHTEAFF
TGTGCCTGGAGTCCCACAGGGTTGCACACTGAAGCTTTCTTT
>NA|TRBV14|TRBJ1-5|NA
CASSQEDGGTGYHQPQHF
TGTGCCAGCAGCCAAGAAGATGGGGGAACAGGGTACCATCAGCCCCAGCATTTT
>NA|TRBV27|TRBJ2-7|NA
CASSLSTGGYEQYF
TGTGCCAGCAGTTTATCGACAGGTGGCTACGAGCAGTACTTC
>NA|TRBV19|TRBJ2-1|TRBD1
CAGTLYTGQGNEQFF
TGTGCCGGTACCTTATATACGGGACAGGGCAACGAGCAGTTCTTC
>NA|TRBV7-3|TRBJ1-2|NA
CASSLIGQPGYGYTF
TGTGCCAGCAGCTTAATAGGACAGCCTGGCTATGGCTACACCTTC
>NA|TRBV5-8|TRBJ2-7|NA
CASSSYYEQYF
TGTGCCAGCAGCTCGTACTACGAGCAGTACTTC
>once|TRBV27|TRBJ2-7|NA
CASSLGQGNEQYF
TGTGCCAGCAGTTTAGGGCAGGGAAACGAGCAGTACTTC
>NA|TRBV4-1|TRBJ2-1|TRBD2
CASSQAPSGGGYNEQFF
TGCGCCAGCAGCCAAGCGCCTAGCGGGGGGGGGTACAATGAGCAGTTCTTC
>NA|TRBV4-3|TRBJ2-1|NA
CASSQDRAQVSYNEQFF
TGCGCCAGCAGCCAAGATCGGGCACAGGTATCCTACAATGAGCAGTTCTTC
>NA|TRBV5-1|TRBJ2-7|TRBD1
CASSLGQGPYEQYF
TGCGCCAGCAGCTTGGGACAGGGGCCCTACGAGCAGTACTTC
>NA|TRBV9|TRBJ1-3|NA
CASSVADSGNTIYF
TGTGCCAGCAGCGTAGCGGACTCTGGAAACACCATATATTTT
>NA|TRBV19|TRBJ1-5|NA
CASSNRDQPQHF
TGTGCCAGTAGTAACAGGGATCAGCCCCAGCATTTT
>NA|TRBV7-9|TRBJ1-5|NA
CASSLGVGSNQPQHF
TGTGCCAGCAGCTTGGGGGTAGGGAGCAATCAGCCCCAGCATTTT
>NA|TRBV6-4|TRBJ2-3|TRBD2
CAGSPLTSGSTDTQYF
TGTGCCGGCAGTCCACTCACTAGCGGGTCCACAGATACGCAGTATTTT
>NA|TRBV21-1|TRBJ1-2|NA
CASSKDPFGFNYGYTF
TGTGCCAGCAGCAAAGATCCCTTCGGGTTTAACTATGGCTACACCTTC
>NA|TRBV7-6|TRBJ2-3|TRBD2
CASSLSGGGGDTQYF
TGTGCCAGCAGCTTATCGGGCGGGGGAGGAGATACGCAGTATTTT
>NA|TRBV7-9|TRBJ2-1|NA
CASSLDPVYNEQFF
TGTGCCAGCAGCTTAGATCCAGTCTACAATGAGCAGTTCTTC
>NA|TRBV5-1|TRBJ1-5|TRBD1
CASSLGTGGINQPQHF
TGCGCCAGCAGCTTGGGGACAGGGGGGATCAATCAGCCCCAGCATTTT
>NA|TRBV13|TRBJ2-1|TRBD1
CASSFAGQGYNEQFF
TGTGCCAGCAGCTTCGCGGGACAGGGCTACAATGAGCAGTTCTTC
>few|TRBV4-1|TRBJ2-1|NA
CASSQEESRVNEQFF
TGCGCCAGCAGCCAAGAGGAATCAAGGGTGAATGAGCAGTTCTTC
>NA|TRBV27|TRBJ1-2|NA
CASSFLEGTYGYTF
TGTGCCAGCAGTTTTCTGGAGGGGACCTATGGCTACACCTTC
>NA|TRBV14|TRBJ1-6|NA
CASSQMSEYNSPLHF
TGTGCCAGCAGCCAAATGTCAGAGTATAATTCACCCCTCCACTTT
>NA|TRBV7-7|TRBJ2-5|NA
CASSLSWQGGLQETQYF
TGTGCCAGCAGCTTAAGCTGGCAGGGAGGCCTCCAAGAGACCCAGTACTTC
>NA|TRBV9|TRBJ2-7|NA
CASSGPESSYEQYF
TGTGCCAGCAGCGGGCCAGAGAGCTCCTACGAGCAGTACTTC
>few|TRBV10-1|TRBJ2-2|NA
CASSEQGVVTGELFF
TGCGCCAGCAGTGAACAGGGAGTGGTCACCGGGGAGCTGTTTTTT
>few|TRBV7-9|TRBJ2-1|NA
CASSFPKGYNEQFF
TGTGCCAGCAGTTTTCCGAAGGGGTACAATGAGCAGTTCTTC
>NA|TRBV27|TRBJ2-1|TRBD2
CASSILGEGNEQFF
TGTGCCAGCAGTATACTCGGGGAGGGCAATGAGCAGTTCTTC
>NA|TRBV6-5|TRBJ2-7|NA
CASSYEAGYDYEQYF
TGTGCCAGCAGTTACGAAGCAGGGTATGACTACGAGCAGTACTTC
>NA|TRBV5-1|TRBJ2-7|NA
CASTARGEQYF
TGCGCCAGCACGGCGAGGGGGGAGCAGTACTTC
>NA|TRBV5-1|TRBJ2-7|TRBD1
CASSPTTGLGEQYF
TGCGCCAGCAGCCCCACGACAGGGTTAGGCGAGCAGTACTTC
>NA|TRBV5-6|TRBJ1-1|TRBD1
CASSLEGQGGTEAFF
TGTGCCAGCAGCTTGGAGGGACAGGGGGGCACTGAAGCTTTCTTT
>NA|TRBV7-3|TRBJ2-7|TRBD1
CASSQGTGNYEQYF
TGTGCCAGCAGCCAGGGGACAGGGAACTACGAGCAGTACTTC
>NA|TRBV4-3|TRBJ1-1|NA
CASSHTENTEAFF
TGCGCCAGCAGCCACACAGAGAACACTGAAGCTTTCTTT
>NA|TRBV7-2|TRBJ2-7|NA
CASSFAGSYEQYF
TGTGCCAGCAGCTTTGCAGGGTCGTACGAGCAGTACTTC
>NA|TRBV4-1|TRBJ2-1|NA
CASSQDRVADEQFF
TGCGCCAGCAGCCAAGACAGGGTGGCCGATGAGCAGTTCTTC
>NA|TRBV6-5|TRBJ1-4|NA
CASSYREGHEKLFF
TGTGCCAGCAGTTATAGGGAAGGGCATGAAAAACTGTTTTTT
>NA|TRBV5-4|TRBJ2-7|NA
CASSHLAYEQYF
TGTGCCAGCAGCCACCTAGCCTACGAGCAGTACTTC
>NA|TRBV10-3|TRBJ1-2|NA
CAISESLTGYGYTF
TGTGCCATCAGTGAGTCGCTAACAGGCTATGGCTACACCTTC
>NA|TRBV4-1|TRBJ1-2|NA
CASSQDLSSGGGYYGYTF
TGCGCCAGCAGCCAGGATCTCTCATCCGGGGGCGGATACTATGGCTACACCTTC
>NA|TRBV7-9|TRBJ2-6|NA
CASSQGRGASGANVLTF
TGTGCCAGCAGCCAAGGCCGGGGCGCATCTGGGGCCAACGTCCTGACTTTC
>NA|TRBV5-6|TRBJ2-7|NA
CASSMEPGGTVSYEQYF
TGTGCCAGCAGCATGGAGCCGGGAGGGACAGTCTCCTACGAGCAGTACTTC
>NA|TRBV13|TRBJ2-7|TRBD2
CASSLGSGAGAGDEQYF
TGTGCCAGCAGCTTAGGGAGTGGAGCGGGGGCCGGTGACGAGCAGTACTTC
>NA|TRBV4-1|TRBJ1-3|NA
CASSQDRSGTMISGNTIYF
TGCGCCAGCAGCCAGGACCGTAGCGGGACAATGATCTCTGGAAACACCATATATTTT
>NA|TRBV7-3|TRBJ2-7|TRBD2
CASSPSGGAGEQYF
TGTGCCAGCAGCCCGAGCGGGGGGGCCGGCGAGCAGTACTTC
>medium-sized|TRBV6-1|TRBJ2-1|TRBD2
CASTGLESYNEQFF
TGTGCCAGCACGGGACTAGAGTCCTACAATGAGCAGTTCTTC
>NA|TRBV9|TRBJ2-1|TRBD2
CASSVEYGGGADEQFF
TGTGCCAGCAGCGTAGAATATGGCGGGGGGGCCGATGAGCAGTTCTTC
>NA|TRBV10-3|TRBJ1-5|TRBD1
CAISDVWTGDQPQHF
TGTGCCATCAGTGACGTATGGACAGGGGATCAGCCCCAGCATTTT
>NA|TRBV6-5|TRBJ2-7|TRBD1
CASSSSAVQGINEQYF
TGTGCCAGCAGTTCCTCAGCGGTACAGGGGATCAACGAGCAGTACTTC
>NA|TRBV7-8|TRBJ1-2|NA
CASSHEAGGDLGGYTF
TGTGCCAGCAGTCATGAGGCGGGGGGCGATTTGGGTGGCTACACCTTC
>NA|TRBV27|TRBJ2-1|NA
CASSHGGRSEQFF
TGTGCCAGCAGTCACGGGGGCCGGAGTGAGCAGTTCTTC
>NA|TRBV4-3|TRBJ1-3|TRBD1
CASSHGTGGISGNTIYF
TGCGCCAGCAGCCACGGGACAGGGGGCATCTCTGGAAACACCATATATTTT
>NA|TRBV6-1|TRBJ2-3|NA
CASSESRGGGPGDTQYF
TGTGCCAGCAGTGAAAGTCGAGGGGGGGGGCCTGGAGATACGCAGTATTTT
>NA|TRBV5-6|TRBJ1-1|TRBD1
CASSFGTGGNTEAFF
TGTGCCAGCAGCTTCGGGACAGGGGGGAACACTGAAGCTTTCTTT